This TCR beta chain was recorded in a study of human T cells and chemical hapten exposure. Study details: Sensitization used 2% DPC on roughly 2 cm by roughly 2 cm upper inner arm skin. During the approximately 24-week study period, patients had diphenylcyclopropenone applied to the scalp every week. Study-wide findings and caveats: Expanded TCR sets contained significantly more large CDR3 similarity clusters than controls.

This CDR3 has 13 amino acids. Germline V gene sequence: CDR1 DFQATT, CDR2 SNEGSKA (reference sequence). V dropped 2 bases and J dropped 3 bases, with 11 bases sitting between them. Time point: pre-sensitization, week 0. Treatment reported: therapeutic diphenylcyclopropenone sensitization with weekly scalp DPC. This clonotype showed up just a few times. What it binds is unknown. Each cDNA molecule in the library carried unique molecular identifiers. TCRdb reprocessed the RACE reads via MiXCR and lists one record per CDR3 protein. The data contain 100,000 to 150,000 distinct CDR3 sequences, approximately 15% of them singletons.

The J gene is TRBJ2-7, the V gene TRBV20-1; D might be TRBD1 (6 bases). This clonotype was sampled from a woman between 18 and 29 years old with alopecia areata. Some clones in this sample may be carry-over from other donors' samples. This sample comprised whole blood, obtained in connection with sensitization to the hapten diphenylcyclopropenone (DPC). CDR3 protein: CSARPQDSYEQYF. The CDR3 nucleotides are TGCAGTGCTAGACCCCAGGACAGCTACGAGCAGTACTTC.